Listed below are T cell receptor beta chains from one sample, sequenced in a study of T cells after yellow fever vaccination. TCRdb independently ran MiXCR on the 5' RACE reads; one entry per CDR3 protein. The sample carries a few hundred thousand distinct CDR3 sequences, 6.5% to 8.5% recorded once. The source material was CD4+ T cells sorted from PBMCs, sampled 15 days after the yellow fever booster vaccination. Receptor source: a man aged 25-45 years who received the YFV17D yellow fever vaccine. Both conserved end residues are part of each CDR3. Each record gives: J gene, CDR3 length, clone size, V gene, CDR3 protein. The listing skips clone size in some rows; elsewhere it reads once, few, many or a size class.

J: TRBJ1-1; length: 18; size: many; V: TRBV5-5; CDR3: CASSLEPTGPPSATEAFF
J: TRBJ2-2; length: 14; size: .; V: TRBV7-6; CDR3: CASSSETNTGELFF
J: TRBJ2-3; length: 16; size: few; V: TRBV10-3; CDR3: CAISESTGGPGDTQYF
J: TRBJ2-2; length: 13; size: few; V: TRBV7-7; CDR3: CASSLTEPGELFF
J: TRBJ2-1; length: 16; size: many; V: TRBV6-1; CDR3: CASTAWGGPFYNEQFF
J: TRBJ1-3; length: 16; size: many; V: TRBV7-8; CDR3: CASSLVDTLSGNTIYF
J: TRBJ2-2; length: 14; size: few; V: TRBV5-4; CDR3: CASSSSEVTGELFF
J: TRBJ2-2; length: 15; size: few; V: TRBV7-2; CDR3: CASSASMLRAGELFF
J: TRBJ2-3; length: 14; size: few; V: TRBV15; CDR3: CATSRTSGIDTQYF
J: TRBJ2-7; length: 15; size: few; V: TRBV7-9; CDR3: CASSLLRGARYEQYF